This TCR beta chain was sequenced for a study of blood T cell repertoires in COVID-19 (TCRdb year 2020). General notes on the study: The collaborator samples originated in the United States, Italy and Spain and spanned the acute and convalescent phases of COVID-19. Deeply sampled blood TCRbeta repertoires from subjects exposed to, actively infected with, or recovered from COVID-19 were included in the dataset. Sample metadata almost always included a de-identified subject ID, COVID-19 status, age in years and sex. The prospective study material was composed of cDNA or gDNA derived from T cells, B-cell-depleted T cells, or PBMCs. The samples were drawn from two sources: the first 160 participants of the ongoing ImmuneRACE study, and some 1,300 subjects contributed by 6 global collaborators. Where available, HLA class I and class II types were taken from metadata supplied by the sample provider and were not determined by assay-based typing. The repertoires were released in a freely available public database intended as a resource for research on the immune response to SARS-CoV-2.

According to the germline V gene (reference sequence), CDR1 reads SEHNR and CDR2 reads FQNEAQ. The CDR3, cysteine through phenylalanine, is 14 amino acids long. Kept here is only the CDR3 DNA, which spans 42 bases and is read in frame from base 1. Relative to germline, V is missing 7 bases and J is missing 5 bases, with 4 bases of the junction outside any gene match. The investigation overall reported the following: How much clinical and demographic metadata was included differed by source and by participant, and the metadata was provided uncurated.

Whole blood was collected in K2EDTA tubes by collaborating institutions according to the institutions' own protocols. Collaborator samples were shipped for TCRbeta analysis as frozen whole blood, isolated PBMCs, or DNA extracted from either sample type. Note on this clone: Its antigen remains undetermined. No base quality information exists; no much larger clone differs at one position.

TCRbeta CDR3 regions were amplified from genomic DNA using the immunoSEQ Assay, a bias-controlled multiplex PCR. The paper's data handling went like this. Nucleated cell counts per sample were estimated from amplification of reference gene primers within the assay. To quantify the absolute abundance of each unique TCRbeta CDR3 rearrangement, sequence reads were collapsed and filtered. For each sample, productive Simpson clonality was calculated by taking the square root of Simpson's diversity index across productive rearrangements. The table was pulled from immuneACCESS by TCRdb, which kept in-frame rearrangements only. Such tables lose some clones; where checked, under half of the loss comes from unresolved V genes, and the rest has no known cause. The DNA was the basis for D and trimming; V, J and clone size are from that table. Within this sample are 90,000 to 130,000 clones, with more than 75% of them counted one time only. 3% to 3.5% of the sample is held by the ten biggest clonotypes.

The sample consisted of peripheral blood. This chain is built from TRBV7-9 and TRBJ2-2, and TRBD1 matches 10 of the central bases. This clonotype was obtained from a woman aged 45-65 years with acute or convalescent COVID-19. The DNA reads as follows: TGTGCCAGCACCGGGACAGGGGAGACCGGGGAGCTGTTTTTT. Translated, this is CASTGTGETGELFF.